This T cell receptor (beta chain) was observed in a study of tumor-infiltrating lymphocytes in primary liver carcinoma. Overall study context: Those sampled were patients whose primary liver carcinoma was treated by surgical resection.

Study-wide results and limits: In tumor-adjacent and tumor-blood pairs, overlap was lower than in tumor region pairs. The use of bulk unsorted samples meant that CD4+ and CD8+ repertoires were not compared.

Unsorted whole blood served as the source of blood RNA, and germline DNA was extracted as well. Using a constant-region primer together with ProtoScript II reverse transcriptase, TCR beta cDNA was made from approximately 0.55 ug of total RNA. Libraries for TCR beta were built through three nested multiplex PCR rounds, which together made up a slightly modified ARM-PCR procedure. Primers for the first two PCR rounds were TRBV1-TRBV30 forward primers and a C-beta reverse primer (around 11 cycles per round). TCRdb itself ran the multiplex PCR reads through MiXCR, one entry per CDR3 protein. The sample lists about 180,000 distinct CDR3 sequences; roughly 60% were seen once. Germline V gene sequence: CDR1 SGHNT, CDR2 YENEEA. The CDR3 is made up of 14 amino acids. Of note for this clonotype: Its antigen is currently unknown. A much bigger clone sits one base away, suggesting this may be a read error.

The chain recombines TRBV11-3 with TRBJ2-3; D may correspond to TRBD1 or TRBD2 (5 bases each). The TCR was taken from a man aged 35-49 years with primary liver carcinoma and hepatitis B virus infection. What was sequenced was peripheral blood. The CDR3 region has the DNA TGTACCAGCAGCTTAGATCTGGGGGCAGATACGCAGTATTTT. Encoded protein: CTSSLDLGADTQYF.